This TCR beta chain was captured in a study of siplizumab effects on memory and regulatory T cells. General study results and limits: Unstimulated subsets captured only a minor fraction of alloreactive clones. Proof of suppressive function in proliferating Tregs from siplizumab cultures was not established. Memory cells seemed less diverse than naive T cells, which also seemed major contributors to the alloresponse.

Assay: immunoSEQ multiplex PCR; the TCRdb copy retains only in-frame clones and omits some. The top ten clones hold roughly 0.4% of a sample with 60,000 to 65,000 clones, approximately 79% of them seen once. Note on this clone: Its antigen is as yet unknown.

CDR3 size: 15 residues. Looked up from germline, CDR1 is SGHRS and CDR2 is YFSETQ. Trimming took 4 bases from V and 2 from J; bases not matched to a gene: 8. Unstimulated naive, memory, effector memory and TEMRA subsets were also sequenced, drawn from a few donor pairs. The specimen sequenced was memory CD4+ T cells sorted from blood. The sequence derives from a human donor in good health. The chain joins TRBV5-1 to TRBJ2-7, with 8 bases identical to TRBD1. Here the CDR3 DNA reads TGCGCCAGCAGCCTATCAGGGGGCCAGGCCTACGAGCAGTACTTC. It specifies CASSLSGGQAYEQYF.